This T cell receptor beta chain was sequenced for a study of blood T cells in healthy people across ages. Background on the study: Capturing about one barcoded beta molecule per two T cells was achieved by template switching.

Study findings and constraints: Because sorting was not performed, PBMCs prevented conclusive naive versus antigen-experienced comparison. A roughly linear age-dependent decrease characterized TCR beta diversity per million T cells.

CDR1 and CDR2 (germline): SNHLY, FYNNEI. The CDR3 is 15 residues long. For this clonotype: The target antigen is unknown. A junction boundary mismatches the germline segment, possibly from a read error.

For the second PCR, which ran for about 7 to 11 cycles, a sample-barcoded 5' primer and a J-beta primer mix were used. TCRdb re-derived calls from the 5' RACE reads in MiXCR, one entry per CDR3 protein. The profile covers just under 900,000 distinct CDR3 sequences, with under 35% appearing a single time and around a sixth taken by the ten largest. The specimen sequenced was blood. The chain has TRBV2 and TRBJ1-4; D might be TRBD1 (6 bases). The sequence derives from an elderly woman in good health. DNA for the CDR3: TGTGCCAGCAGTGAACAGGGGACAACTAATGAAGAACTGTTTTTT. As protein: CASSEQGTTNEELFF.